Each of the 21 T cell receptor beta chains below was sequenced from the same sample in a study of human thymus T cells. Resections from corrective heart surgery provided thymus tissue. The repertoire was sequenced with immunoSEQ multiplex PCR; TCRdb's copy has only in-frame clones and lacks some. This sample has around 120,000 clones; over 85% occur once, and the top ten carry around 0.025%. The sequenced sample consisted of thymus tissue. These receptors were obtained from a boy in the first two years of life with a congenital heart defect but otherwise immunologically healthy.

The genes are TRBV11-2 and TRBJ1-6; D is undetermined. CDR3 length: 15 residues. Trimming cost V 5 bases and J 6 bases, with 14 bases left between them. Germline CDR1 SGHAT, CDR2 FQNNGV. The CDR3 DNA sequence: TGTGCCAGCAGCCCAGGCTCACAAGCTAATTCACCCCTCCACTTT. It encodes CASSPGSQANSPLHF.

The chain employs TRBV28 and TRBJ1-2; 8 positions match TRBD1. The CDR3 is 16 residues long. The junction had 12 bases not matched to a gene; V was cut back by 5 bases and J by 4 bases. Germline CDR1 MDHEN, CDR2 SYDVKM. The CDR3 sequence: CASSPGQVPFSYGYTF. DNA for the CDR3: TGTGCCAGCAGTCCGGGACAGGTACCCTTTAGCTATGGCTACACCTTC.

V and J are TRBV10-2 and TRBJ2-1; 10 bases fit TRBD2. With 6 bases clipped from V and 4 bases from J, the junction kept 9 bases outside the gene matches. Germline V CDR1 and CDR2: WSHSY, SAAADI. The CDR3 has 16 amino acids. CDR3 sequence (DNA): TGCGCCAGCAGCGCCTCTGGGACTAGCGTTTACAATGAGCAGTTCTTC. It encodes CASSASGTSVYNEQFF.

This clone was observed a single time. The chain has TRBV19 and TRBJ1-5, with 12 bases that match TRBD1. The CDR3 totals 17 residues. The V and J ends lost 7 bases and 2 bases, in that order; junction bases with no gene match: 9. CDR1 is LNHDA, CDR2 SQIVND, per germline (reference sequence). The DNA of the CDR3 is TGTGCCAGTAAAACAGGGGACAGGGGGCAGGGCAATCAGCCCCAGCATTTT. The encoded protein is CASKTGDRGQGNQPQHF.

The CDR3 is CASSLVEPRADTQYF. In nucleotides, the CDR3 is TGTGCCAGCAGCTTAGTAGAACCGAGAGCAGATACGCAGTATTTT. V is TRBV7-9 and J is TRBJ2-3; no reliable D call. The ends were cut back, 1 base at V and 4 bases at J, with 12 bases in the middle. This CDR3 has 15 amino acids. Germline V gene sequence: CDR1 SEHNR, CDR2 FQNEAQ (reference sequence).

This clone was seen only once. The chain links TRBV4-1 to TRBJ2-5; 8 bases match TRBD2. J gave up 5 bases and V 3 bases, and 17 bases lay outside the gene matches. Per the germline V gene, CDR1 is MGHRA and CDR2 is YSYEKL. The CDR3 is 18 residues long. For the CDR3, the DNA is TGCGCCAGCAGCCACCGGAGGGAAGCGGGGGCCCCAAGGGAGACCCAGTACTTC. It encodes CASSHRREAGAPRETQYF.

The chain recombines TRBV19 with TRBJ2-7; D is unresolved. Germline V gives CDR1 LNHDA, CDR2 SQIVND (reference sequence). The CDR3 has 14 residues. Trimming stripped 7 bases from V and 3 bases from J, with 16 bases between. As DNA, the CDR3 is TGTGCCAGTAAAAAGCGACCCGGGCGCTACGAGCAGTACTTC. It is translated as CASKKRPGRYEQYF.

The V and J genes are TRBV28 and TRBJ1-6; 8 nucleotides match TRBD1. Trimming at V came to 5 bases and at J to 0 bases, leaving 9 bases not matched to a gene. The germline V gene encodes CDR1 MDHEN and CDR2 SYDVKM. The CDR3 is made up of 18 amino acids. Written as DNA, the CDR3 is TGTGCCAGCAGTATAAGGACAGGGATAAGCTCCTATAATTCACCCCTCCACTTT. Translating gives CASSIRTGISSYNSPLHF.

The chain is built from TRBV29-1 and TRBJ1-2; D is possibly TRBD1 (6 bases). Germline CDR1 is SQVTM and CDR2 is ANQGSEA. Trimming cost V 6 bases and J 2 bases, with 10 bases left between them. This CDR3 has 12 residues. CDR3 loop: CSVVQGNYGYTF. For the CDR3, the DNA is TGCAGCGTAGTACAGGGAAACTATGGCTACACCTTC.

The rearrangement uses TRBV7-6 and TRBJ1-5; D perhaps matches TRBD1 (6 bases). Trimming removed 1 base at V and 6 bases at J, with 7 bases between. Germline V gene sequence: CDR1 SGHVS, CDR2 FNYEAQ. This CDR3 is 13 amino acids long. In nucleotides, the CDR3 is TGTGCCAGCAGCTTAGAAGGGGGTCAGCCCCAGCATTTT. Its translation: CASSLEGGQPQHF.

In this sample, this clone turned up once. The rearrangement uses TRBV5-1 and TRBJ2-1; 9 bases match TRBD2. V was clipped by 4 bases and J by 2 bases; unmatched bases: 7. The CDR3 is 16 residues long. The germline V gene has CDR1 SGHRS and CDR2 YFSETQ. CDR3 nucleotides: TGCGCCAGCAGCGCCCGACTAGCGGATACCTACAATGAGCAGTTCTTC. It specifies CASSARLADTYNEQFF.

This chain connects TRBV5-6 to TRBJ1-5; a weak D match, TRBD1 (5 bases). The germline V gene encodes CDR1 SGHDT and CDR2 YYEEEE. This CDR3 is built from 16 residues. The V and J ends lost 1 base and 5 bases respectively, with 16 bases between them. CDR3 region: CASSLTGLGWDQPQHF. The DNA for the CDR3 is TGTGCCAGCAGCTTGACAGGATTGGGGTGGGATCAGCCCCAGCATTTT.

The chain employs TRBV18 and TRBJ2-7, with a tentative D call TRBD1 (6 bases). The CDR3 is 15 amino acids. Deletions cut 3 bases from V and 4 bases from J, with 16 bases between. CDR1 and CDR2 (germline): KGHSH, LQKENI. The CDR3 is CASSPPARGSYEQYF. The DNA for the CDR3 is TGTGCCAGCTCACCTCCCGCCAGGGGTAGTTACGAGCAGTACTTC. The full variable domain, with the rest looked up from reference TRBV18 and TRBJ2-7, is NAGVMQNPRHLVRRRGQEARLRCSPMKGHSHVYWYRQLPEEGLKFMVYLQKENIIDESGMPKERFSAEFPKEGPSILRIQQVVRGDSAAYFCASSPPARGSYEQYFGPGTRLTVT.

The V gene is TRBV7-9, the J gene TRBJ2-1; D not certain. This CDR3 has 12 amino acids. The germline V gene encodes CDR1 SEHNR and CDR2 FQNEAQ (reference sequence). Trimming stripped 2 bases from V and 5 bases from J, with 4 bases between. DNA of the CDR3: TGTGCCAGCAGCTTATCAGACAATGAGCAGTTCTTC. It specifies CASSLSDNEQFF. The variable domain in full, with the rest retrieved from reference TRBV7-9 and TRBJ2-1, is DTGVSQNPRHKITKRGQNVTFRCDPISEHNRLYWYRQTLGQGPEFLTYFQNEAQLEKSRLLSDRFSAERPKGSFSTLEIQRTEQGDSAMYLCASSLSDNEQFFGPGTRLTVL.

V is TRBV5-1 and J is TRBJ2-7; 12 positions match TRBD2. V was clipped by 0 bases and J by 0 bases; unmatched bases: 7. Germline CDR1 and CDR2: SGHRS and YFSETQ. CDR3 size: 18 residues. The CDR3 DNA reads as TGCGCCAGCAGCTTGGGTCTAGCGGGGGGGTCCCTCTCCTACGAGCAGTACTTC. Protein sequence: CASSLGLAGGSLSYEQYF.

The chain uses TRBV10-3 and TRBJ2-5; unclear D gene. V was shortened by 6 bases and J by 2 bases, with 16 bases between the two germline ends. This CDR3 region has 15 residues. Per germline, CDR1 ENHRY and CDR2 SYGVKD. In DNA, the CDR3 is TGTGCCATCAGGACCGCGGACGGTGAGCAAGAGACCCAGTACTTC. Its protein product is CAIRTADGEQETQYF.

The rearrangement uses TRBV4-3 and TRBJ2-3; 7 bases agree with TRBD1. This CDR3 spans 16 amino acids. Germline CDR1 is LGHNA and CDR2 is YSLEER. After removal of 0 bases from V and 11 bases from J, the junction contained 14 bases not matched to a gene. The CDR3 spells CASSQEGRGGPRWQYF. As DNA, the CDR3 is TGCGCCAGCAGCCAAGAAGGGCGAGGGGGCCCTCGATGGCAGTATTTT.

The chain recombines TRBV6-1 with TRBJ2-1; D call uncertain. The germline V and J ends were trimmed by 3 bases and 7 bases, with 7 bases remaining between them. The CDR3 extends over 12 amino acids. The germline gives CDR1 MNHNS, CDR2 SASEGT. The CDR3 region has the DNA TGTGCCAGCAGTGATAAAAGGAATGAGCAGTTCTTC. This translates into CASSDKRNEQFF.

V and J are TRBV4-3 and TRBJ2-1; perhaps TRBD2 as D (6 bases). The CDR3 consists of 14 residues. Germline lookup yields CDR1 LGHNA and CDR2 YSLEER. V lost 2 bases and J lost 3, with 8 bases in between. The CDR3 DNA reads TGCGCCAGCAGCCAACAGGACTACTACAATGAGCAGTTCTTC. It codes for CASSQQDYYNEQFF.

The chain uses TRBV12-5 and TRBJ2-7; D may be TRBD1 or TRBD2 (6 bases each). This CDR3 contains 17 residues. V gave up 2 bases and J gave up 2 bases, with 19 bases separating them. The germline V gene encodes CDR1 LGHNT and CDR2 FRNRAP. DNA for the CDR3: TGTGCTAGTGGTTTGCCAACCTCCGGGGGCGTGACCTACGAGCAGTACTTC. Translation: CASGLPTSGGVTYEQYF.

The rearrangement joins TRBV29-1 to TRBJ2-3; D may correspond to TRBD1 or TRBD2 (5 bases each). Deletions cut 2 bases from V and 2 bases from J, with 8 bases between. The CDR3 covers 13 residues. Germline lookup yields CDR1 SQVTM and CDR2 ANQGSEA. This chain's CDR3 is CSVETGLTDTQYF. In DNA, the CDR3 is TGCAGCGTTGAAACAGGACTCACAGATACGCAGTATTTT.